Sequencing of this T cell receptor beta chain was carried out in a study of early T cells in non-severe SARS-CoV-2 infection. About the study: RNA in bulk from unsorted whole blood was sequenced, and chains were unpaired.

Findings of the study overall: Sequences matched to VDJdb favored anti-spike CD8 responses, while private and CD4 specificities were missed.

TCRdb itself ran the 5' RACE reads through MiXCR, one entry per CDR3 protein. This sample has 110,000 or so distinct CDR3 sequences; 9.5% to 13% occur once, and the top ten carry around 3.1%. Concerning this clonotype itself: The antigen is unknown.

This receptor was identified in an adult who was a healthcare worker with PCR-confirmed SARS-CoV-2 infection or an uninfected control (not recorded which). The sequenced sample was whole blood.

The CDR3, as DNA: TGTGCCAGCAGCCTCGCCGGGACAGGGTCAAATGAGCAGTTCTTC. Residues: CASSLAGTGSNEQFF. J is TRBJ2-1 and V is TRBV7-2, with 9 bases lining up with TRBD1. Germline CDR1 is SGHTA and CDR2 is FQGNSA. CDR3 length: 15 residues. V lost 5 bases, J lost 7 bases, and 9 bases stayed unmatched.